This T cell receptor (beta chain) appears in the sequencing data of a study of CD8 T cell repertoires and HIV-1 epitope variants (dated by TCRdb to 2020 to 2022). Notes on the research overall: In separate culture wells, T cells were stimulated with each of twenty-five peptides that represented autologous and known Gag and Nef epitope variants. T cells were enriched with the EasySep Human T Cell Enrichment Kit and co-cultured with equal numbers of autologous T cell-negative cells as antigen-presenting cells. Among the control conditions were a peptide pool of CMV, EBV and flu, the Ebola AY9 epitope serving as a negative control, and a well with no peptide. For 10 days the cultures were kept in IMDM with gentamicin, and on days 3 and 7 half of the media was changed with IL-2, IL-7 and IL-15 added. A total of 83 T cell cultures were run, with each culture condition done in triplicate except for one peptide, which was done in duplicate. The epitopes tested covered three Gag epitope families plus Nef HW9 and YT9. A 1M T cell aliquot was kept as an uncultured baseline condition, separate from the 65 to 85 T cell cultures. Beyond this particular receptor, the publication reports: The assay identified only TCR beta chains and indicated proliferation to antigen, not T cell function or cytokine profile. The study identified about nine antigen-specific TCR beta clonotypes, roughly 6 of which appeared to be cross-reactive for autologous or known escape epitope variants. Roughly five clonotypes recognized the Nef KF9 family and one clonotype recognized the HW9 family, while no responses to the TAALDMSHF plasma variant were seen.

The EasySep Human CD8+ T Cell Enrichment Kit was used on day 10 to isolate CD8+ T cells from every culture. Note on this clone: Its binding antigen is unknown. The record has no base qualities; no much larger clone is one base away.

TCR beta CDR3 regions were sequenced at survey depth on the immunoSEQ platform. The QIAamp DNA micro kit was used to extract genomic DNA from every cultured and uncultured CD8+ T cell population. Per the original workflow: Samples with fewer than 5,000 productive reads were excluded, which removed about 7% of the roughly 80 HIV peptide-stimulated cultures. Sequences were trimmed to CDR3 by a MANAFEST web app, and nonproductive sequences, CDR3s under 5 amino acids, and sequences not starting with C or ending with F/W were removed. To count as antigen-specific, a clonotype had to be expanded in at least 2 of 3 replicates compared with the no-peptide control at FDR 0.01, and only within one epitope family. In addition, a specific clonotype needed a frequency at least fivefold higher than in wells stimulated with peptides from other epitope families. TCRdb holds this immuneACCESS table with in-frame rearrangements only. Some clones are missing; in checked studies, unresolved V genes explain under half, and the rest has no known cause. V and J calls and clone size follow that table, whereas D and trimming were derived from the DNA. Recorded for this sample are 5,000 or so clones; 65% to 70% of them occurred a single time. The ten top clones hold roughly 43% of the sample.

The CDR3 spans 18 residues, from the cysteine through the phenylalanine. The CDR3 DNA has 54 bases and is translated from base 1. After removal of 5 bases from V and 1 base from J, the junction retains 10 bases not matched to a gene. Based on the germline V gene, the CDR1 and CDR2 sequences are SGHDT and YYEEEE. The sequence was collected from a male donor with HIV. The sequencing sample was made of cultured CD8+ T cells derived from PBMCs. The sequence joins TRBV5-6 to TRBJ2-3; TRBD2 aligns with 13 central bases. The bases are TGTGCCAGCAGTGCTGGACTAGCGGGAGCGTGGGGCACAGATACGCAGTATTTT. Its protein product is CASSAGLAGAWGTDTQYF.